One T cell receptor (beta chain) is described in this entry. The sample holds one count of this clone. The antigen it binds to is not known. There are no base qualities to consult, and no much larger clone falls within one base. V is cut by 3 bases and J by 9 bases, and the space between the germline ends is 6 bases. Taken from the germline V gene, the CDR1 and CDR2 loops are SGHAT and FQNNGV. Taken from cysteine to phenylalanine, the CDR3 has 12 residues. The retained sequence is limited to the CDR3, 36 bases, with the frame set at the first base. The sample belongs to a study of glioma-infiltrating T cells after dendritic cell vaccination (dated by TCRdb to about 2016). Notes on the research overall: The cohort comprised about 15 glioblastoma patients from Phase I and II dendritic cell vaccination trials, 9 newly diagnosed and 6 with recurrent disease. The vaccine consisted of monocyte-derived dendritic cells cultured less than eight days with IL-4 and GM-CSF, then pulsed overnight with autologous tumor lysate. Patients received three intradermal dendritic cell vaccine injections at biweekly intervals in the arm below the axilla. Survival after dendritic cell vaccination was correlated with TCR sequencing metrics such as TIL content and the overlap between tumor and blood repertoires. Autologous tumor lysate-pulsed dendritic cell vaccination was administered to the patients between 2003 and 2012. In glioblastoma patients vaccinated with dendritic cells, deep sequencing of TCR beta CDR3 regions served to measure tumor-infiltrating lymphocyte content and to compare repertoires between tumor and blood. The study at large found these results: No direct relationship between TCR clonality and survival was found, suggesting a diverse polyclonal response may matter. Longer time to progression and overall survival after dendritic cell vaccination were predicted by higher estimated pretreatment TIL content. The three-group TCR overlap response model was described as speculative and requiring prospective validation. The cohort was small and heterogeneous, few patients had complete blood and tumor sets, and even fewer had initial-recurrent tumor pairs.

Patients were selected on the basis of adequate residual fresh-frozen tumor tissue and more than two years of available survival data. Molecular status otherwise varied across the glioblastoma patients, but none of them carried an isocitrate dehydrogenase mutation. PBMC collection took place before vaccination, two weeks after the third vaccination, and at tumor progression if progression occurred. Genomic DNA was extracted with the Qiagen DNeasy Blood extraction Kit. TCRB CDR3 regions were amplified from approximately 2 ug genomic DNA, or all available DNA if less, using the immunoSEQ assay. Multiplex PCR used 60 forward primers for TCR V beta segments and 13 reverse primers for J beta segments. To estimate the number of reads per starting template, synthetic control templates were added to each sample at limiting dilution. The Illumina HiSeq System generated sequencing reads of 87 bp. The source study handled its data this way. PCR and sequencing errors were removed by a nearest neighbor algorithm that merged closely related sequences. TCR overlap was measured as the percentage of unique tumor TCR beta sequences also present in the same patient's peripheral blood. Not all clones reach the TCRdb copy of this immuneACCESS table, which keeps in-frame sequences only. Checked studies attribute under half of the gap to unresolved V genes and leave the rest unexplained. V and J calls and clone size are those listed in that table; D and trimming were worked out from the DNA. The sample yields about 95,000 clones; about 85% were counted once. The ten largest clones represent about 3.2% of the sample.

The V and J segments used are TRBV11-2 and TRBJ1-6; the D gene remains uncertain. The source is a human donor with glioblastoma. The material sequenced was blood, taken before dendritic cell vaccination. Read as DNA, the sequence is TGTGCCAGCAGCTTGTGGGCTTCACCCCTCCACTTT. This translates into CASSLWASPLHF.